This TCR beta chain comes out of a study of OX40 agonist ivuxolimab in advanced cancers. The CDR3 is 13 amino acids. V dropped 3 bases and J dropped 6; count of bases not matched to a gene: 0. Per the germline V gene, CDR1 is SGHDT and CDR2 is YYEEEE. Repertoires were generated with immunoSEQ multiplex PCR, while TCRdb's copy carries only in-frame clones and drops some. The sample includes some 77,000 clones, roughly nine tenths of them seen just once. The receptor was isolated from an adult with an advanced solid tumor such as melanoma, head and neck, liver or kidney cancer. The V gene is TRBV5-6, the J gene TRBJ2-3, with 11 bases aligning to TRBD1. The sample consisted of CD4+ or CD8+ T cells sorted from blood, taken in a trial of the OX40 agonist ivuxolimab. The CDR3 reads CASSWDRGDTQYF. The CDR3 DNA reads as TGTGCCAGCAGCTGGGACAGGGGGGATACGCAGTATTTT. Full variable domain (rest looked up from reference TRBV5-6 and TRBJ2-3): DAGVTQSPTHLIKTRGQQVTLRCSPKSGHDTVSWYQQALGQGPQFIFQYYEEEERQRGNFPDRFSGHQFPNYSSELNVNALLLGDSALYLCASSWDRGDTQYFGPGTRLTVL.